The 28 T cell receptor beta chains given below trace back to one sample, sequenced in a study of control samples from healthy donors and cancer patients. Data came from immunoSEQ multiplex PCR; TCRdb stores just in-frame clones and leaves some out. The sample holds about 190,000 clones, 85% to 95% seen once. Source material: blood. Receptors were obtained from a man aged 18 to 29 in good health.

The rearrangement links TRBV29-1 to TRBJ1-2, with TRBD1 matching 7 bases. V was clipped by 0 bases and J by 1 base; unmatched bases: 8. Germline V lookup: CDR1 SQVTM, CDR2 ANQGSEA. This CDR3 has 16 amino acids. The CDR3 DNA is TGCAGCGTTGAAGAGGGGACAGCCTTTAATAACTATGGCTACACCTTC. Translation: CSVEEGTAFNNYGYTF.

This clone was seen more than once but under ten times. The rearrangement joins TRBV5-1 to TRBJ1-5; D is perhaps TRBD1 (6 bases). Trimming took off 4 bases at V and 4 bases at J, with 9 bases between the two ends. The CDR3 contains 13 residues. Germline V gene data show CDR1 as SGHRS and CDR2 as YFSETQ. CDR3 sequence reads: CASSLQGNQPQHF. In DNA, the CDR3 is TGCGCCAGCAGCCTTCAGGGGAATCAGCCCCAGCATTTT. Drawing the rest from reference TRBV5-1 and TRBJ1-5, the complete variable domain is KAGVTQTPRYLIKTRGQQVTLSCSPISGHRSVSWYQQTPGQGLQFLFEYFSETQRNKGNFPGRFSGRQFSNSRSEMNVSTLELGDSALYLCASSLQGNQPQHFGDGTRLSIL.

The CDR3, as DNA: TGTGCCAGCAGCGTAGACAGGGTGGGAGAGACCCAGTACTTC. It codes for CASSVDRVGETQYF. The chain links TRBV9 to TRBJ2-5; TRBD1 might be the D (6 bases). Germline V gene lookup returns CDR1 SGDLS and CDR2 YYNGEE. There are 14 residues in the CDR3. The germline V and J ends were trimmed by 0 bases and 4 bases, with 10 bases remaining between them.

V gene TRBV7-9 combines with J gene TRBJ2-2; D possibly corresponds to TRBD1 (6 bases). The CDR3 has 19 amino acids. V was cut by 2 bases and J by 5 bases, with 24 bases left in between. CDR1 and CDR2 (germline): SEHNR, FQNEAQ (reference sequence). CDR3 region: CASSLNTGTPFRGTGELFF. The CDR3 DNA follows: TGTGCCAGCAGCTTAAATACCGGGACACCTTTCAGAGGGACCGGGGAGCTGTTTTTT.

The chain carries TRBV6-6 and TRBJ1-1; 7 positions match TRBD1. Germline V gives CDR1 MNHNY, CDR2 SVGAGI (reference sequence). V gave up 3 bases and J gave up 7 bases; unmatched junction bases: 11. This CDR3 comprises 15 residues. CDR3 region: CASSYPTGARSEAFF. Here the CDR3 DNA reads TGTGCCAGCAGTTATCCAACAGGGGCGCGGAGTGAAGCTTTCTTT.

This clone has more than one count but fewer than ten. The chain employs TRBV7-9 and TRBJ1-6; D may be TRBD1 (5 bases). Germline lookup yields CDR1 SEHNR and CDR2 FQNEAQ (reference sequence). The V end lost 5 bases, the J end lost 10 bases, and 18 bases lay between the germline ends. The CDR3 is 15 residues long. The CDR3 protein is CASSPSQGFGSPLHF. Here the CDR3 DNA reads TGTGCCAGCAGCCCCTCGCAGGGATTCGGATCACCCCTCCACTTT.

The V call is TRBV7-7, the J call TRBJ2-1, with 15 nucleotides matching TRBD2. Trimming removed 5 bases from V and 0 bases from J; junction bases left unmatched: 2. Per the germline V gene, CDR1 is SSHAT and CDR2 is FNYEAQ (reference sequence). The CDR3 is made up of 17 amino acids. This CDR3 reads CASSRTSGGASYNEQFF. CDR3 DNA: TGTGCCAGCAGCCGGACTAGCGGGGGGGCCTCCTACAATGAGCAGTTCTTC.

This chain links TRBV4-2 with TRBJ2-3; unclear D gene. The CDR3 spans 13 residues. V lost 0 bases and J 3 bases, leaving 4 bases between the germline ends. Germline CDR1 reads LGHNA; CDR2 reads YNFKEQ. CDR3 in amino acids: CASSQDPTDTQYF. The DNA for the CDR3 is TGTGCCAGCAGCCAAGATCCGACAGATACGCAGTATTTT.

The rearrangement uses TRBV28 and TRBJ1-1, with 10 bases identical to TRBD1. The germline gives CDR1 MDHEN, CDR2 SYDVKM. CDR3 size: 15 residues. The junction had 12 bases not matched to a gene; V was cut back by 4 bases and J by 10 bases. The chain's CDR3 is CASSSTGTGEQGAFF. The CDR3 DNA reads TGTGCCAGCAGTTCGACCGGGACAGGGGAGCAGGGAGCTTTCTTT.

The chain combines TRBV30 with TRBJ1-5; possible D gene TRBD1, 6 bases. Trimming took 0 bases from V and 1 from J, leaving 22 bases between them. This CDR3 has 19 amino acids. Germline V CDR1 and CDR2: GTSNPN, SVGIG (reference sequence). The CDR3 DNA follows: TGTGCCTGGAGTGTACAGAGGGGGGCGGATTGGGGGAGCAATCAGCCCCAGCATTTT. Protein: CAWSVQRGADWGSNQPQHF.

This clone was observed a handful of times. The chain joins TRBV5-1 to TRBJ2-7; 9 nucleotides align to TRBD2. CDR3 size: 14 residues. V was clipped by 5 bases and J by 2 bases; unmatched bases: 5. Germline V gene lookup returns CDR1 SGHRS and CDR2 YFSETQ. Written as DNA, the CDR3 is TGCGCCAGCAGTTCGACTAGCGGAACCTACGAGCAGTACTTC. Encoded protein: CASSSTSGTYEQYF.

The rearrangement uses TRBV19 and TRBJ2-7, with D hard to call. V shed 5 bases and J shed 4 bases, with 15 bases lying between them. This CDR3 is built from 14 residues. Per germline, CDR1 LNHDA and CDR2 SQIVND (reference sequence). In nucleotides, the CDR3 is TGTGCCAGTAGTCCCCCCGGGCGCTTTTACGAGCAGTACTTC. Its protein is CASSPPGRFYEQYF.

The CDR3 DNA follows: TGTGCCAGCAGTTCCCTCGGACAGGGCGCCACTGAAGCTTTCTTT. It translates to CASSSLGQGATEAFF. The chain has TRBV6-5 and TRBJ1-1; 8 positions agree with TRBD1. Germline V gene lookup returns CDR1 MNHEY and CDR2 SVGAGI. V lost 4 bases, J lost 4 bases, and 8 bases stayed unmatched. The CDR3 runs to 15 residues.

This clone was observed once. This chain joins TRBV10-3 and TRBJ1-5; D remains ambiguous. Germline values: CDR1 ENHRY, CDR2 SYGVKD. Between the trimmed V and J ends, which lost 0 bases and 7 bases, there was a span of 10 bases. The CDR3 is made up of 14 amino acids. For the CDR3, the DNA is TGTGCCATCAGTGAGTCCGGAGAAGGACAGCCCCAGCATTTT. It yields the protein CAISESGEGQPQHF.

This chain connects TRBV7-8 to TRBJ2-5, with TRBD1 matching 8 bases. There are 17 residues in the CDR3. Germline V gene lookup returns CDR1 SGHVS and CDR2 FQNEAQ. The V and J ends lost 4 bases and 2 bases, in that order; junction bases with no gene match: 12. The CDR3 spells CASSSDRGVRWQETQYF. Written as DNA, the CDR3 is TGTGCCAGCAGCTCCGACAGGGGAGTCCGGTGGCAAGAGACCCAGTACTTC.

The chain couples TRBV21-1 to TRBJ1-2. TRBV21-1 counts as a pseudogene. The length of the CDR3 is 14 residues. The CDR3 sequence is CASSSPGGVYGYTF. CDR3 in DNA: TGTGCCAGCAGCTCTCCGGGGGGAGTGTATGGCTACACCTTC.

V gene TRBV24-1 combines with J gene TRBJ2-2, with 7 bases matching TRBD1. V shed 3 bases and J 3 bases; nucleotides not matched to a gene: 3. CDR3 length: 15 residues. Per germline, CDR1 KGHDR and CDR2 SFDVKD. The CDR3 protein is CATSDRGQHTGELFF. The CDR3 coding sequence is TGTGCCACCAGTGATAGGGGACAGCACACCGGGGAGCTGTTTTTT.

This rearrangement joins TRBV5-4 to TRBJ2-3, with D perhaps matching TRBD2 (7 bases). This CDR3 spans 16 amino acids. Germline CDR1 and CDR2: SGHNT and YYREEE (reference sequence). Trimming pared 1 base from V and 4 bases from J, leaving 16 bases between. This chain's CDR3 is CASSLMIAGASDTQYF. CDR3 DNA: TGTGCCAGCAGCTTGATGATTGCGGGGGCTTCAGATACGCAGTATTTT.

J is TRBJ2-1 and V is TRBV2; 7 bases agree with TRBD1. The trim removed 2 bases at V and 2 bases at J, leaving 3 bases unmatched. The germline gives CDR1 SNHLY, CDR2 FYNNEI. The CDR3 loop spans 15 amino acids. This CDR3 reads CASSEQGGPYNEQFF. CDR3 bases: TGTGCCAGCAGTGAACAAGGGGGCCCCTACAATGAGCAGTTCTTC.

This clone is a singleton in its sample. The rearrangement uses TRBV10-3 and TRBJ1-2; TRBD1 agrees at 7 bases. This CDR3 has 15 residues. The V gene end was trimmed by 4 bases and the J gene end by 8 bases; junction bases not matched to a gene: 13. Germline CDR1 ENHRY, CDR2 SYGVKD. CDR3 sequence reads: CAISGRQGLLHGYTF. The CDR3 coding sequence is TGTGCCATCAGTGGGCGACAGGGCCTCCTTCACGGCTACACCTTC.

The sample holds one count of this clone. The chain recombines TRBV18 with TRBJ1-3; D unresolved. Germline CDR1 and CDR2: KGHSH and LQKENI. This CDR3 has 14 amino acids. V was cut by 3 bases and J by 4 bases, with 10 bases left in between. The CDR3 here is CASSPAGAGNTIYF. CDR3 coding DNA: TGTGCCAGCTCACCGGCGGGAGCAGGAAACACCATATATTTT.

This CDR3 reads CASSVTRMDEQFF. CDR3 bases: TGTGCCAGCAGCGTGACAAGGATGGATGAGCAGTTCTTC. This sequence joins TRBV12-3 or TRBV12-4 and TRBJ2-1; D ambiguous. V lost 6 bases and J lost 8, with 14 bases in between. The CDR3 totals 13 residues.

J is TRBJ1-2 and V is TRBV20-1, with D perhaps matching TRBD1 (5 bases). Germline CDR1 DFQATT, CDR2 SNEGSKA (reference sequence). Trimming stripped 5 bases from V and 7 bases from J, with 8 bases between. CDR3 size: 10 residues. The CDR3 here is CSAPQGGYTF. DNA of the CDR3: TGCAGTGCTCCCCAGGGTGGCTACACCTTC.

The gene calls are TRBV6-1 and TRBJ1-4, with a possible D match to TRBD1 (6 bases). The germline CDR1 and CDR2 sequences are MNHNS and SASEGT. The CDR3 extends over 16 amino acids. Between the trimmed V and J ends, which lost 3 bases and 0 bases, there was a span of 11 bases. CDR3 protein: CASSDGQRTTNEKLFF. In DNA form, the CDR3 reads TGTGCCAGCAGTGACGGACAGCGAACAACTAATGAAAAACTGTTTTTT.

The chain employs TRBV6-5 and TRBJ1-1, with 9 bases matching TRBD1. The V gene end was trimmed by 7 bases and the J gene end by 5 bases; junction bases not matched to a gene: 8. CDR1 and CDR2 from the germline V gene are MNHEY and SVGAGI. The CDR3 runs 14 residues. The CDR3 coding sequence is TGTGCCAGCACTAGGGACAGGGCCGTGACTGAAGCTTTCTTT. Encoded protein: CASTRDRAVTEAFF.

The V and J genes are TRBV7-8 and TRBJ1-1, with D unclear. Germline CDR1 and CDR2: SGHVS and FQNEAQ. This CDR3 is built from 16 residues. The germline V and J ends were trimmed by 1 base and 1 base, with 13 bases remaining between them. The DNA of the CDR3 is TGTGCCAGCAGCTTAGTTCCGGGAAAAGGGAACACTGAAGCTTTCTTT. It codes for CASSLVPGKGNTEAFF.

The V gene is TRBV3-1 (or the pseudogene TRBV3-2), the J gene TRBJ1-2, with D unresolved. From germline, CDR1 is LGHDT and CDR2 YNNKEL (reference sequence). The CDR3 runs to 14 residues. V was pared by 1 base and J by 6 bases, with 12 bases between. In DNA form, the CDR3 reads TGTGCCAGCAGCCAAGGAGGCGGCCTGGATGGCTACACCTTC. Its protein product is CASSQGGGLDGYTF.

The chain combines TRBV10-1 with TRBJ2-1, with D perhaps TRBD1 (6 bases). Trimming shortened V by 3 bases and J by 4 bases, and 10 bases separated the two germline ends. There are 14 residues in the CDR3. CDR1 is WNHNN and CDR2 is SYGVQD in the germline V gene (reference sequence). The CDR3 here is CASSEGGIYNEQFF. CDR3 DNA sequence: TGCGCCAGCAGTGAAGGGGGTATTTACAATGAGCAGTTCTTC.